Following are 7 T cell receptor beta chains from one sample sequenced in a study of blood T cell repertoires in COVID-19. Here immunoSEQ multiplex PCR was the method, and the copy in TCRdb shows in-frame clones only, minus some. The sample lists under 200,000 clones; 88% were seen once. Sequenced: peripheral blood. The receptors come from a man between 60 and 75 years old with acute or convalescent COVID-19.

V and J are TRBV6-2 or TRBV6-3 and TRBJ1-1, with D perhaps TRBD1 (5 bases). The CDR3 sequence is 13 residues long. Germline CDR1 MNHEY, CDR2 SVGEGT. Deletions cut 6 bases from V and 3 bases from J, with 11 bases between. The CDR3 region has the DNA TGTGCCAGCAGCCGACAGTCCGACACTGAAGCTTTCTTT. Protein sequence: CASSRQSDTEAFF.

The chain employs TRBV2 and TRBJ1-1; a weak D match, TRBD1 (5 bases). The V end was cut by 2 bases, the J end by 0 bases, with 13 bases between. Per germline, CDR1 SNHLY and CDR2 FYNNEI. This CDR3 is 16 amino acids long. DNA for the CDR3: TGTGCCAGCAGTGAACAGGGTGCATCGCTGAACACTGAAGCTTTCTTT. Its translation: CASSEQGASLNTEAFF.

The chain combines TRBV7-2 with TRBJ1-6; D may be TRBD1 (5 bases). The CDR3 spans 17 residues. V was trimmed by 2 bases and J by 7 bases, leaving 18 bases between them. CDR1 and CDR2 (germline): SGHTA, FQGNSA. CDR3 nucleotides: TGTGCCAGCAGCTTATTTCGGGGGGGTTCCCCCAATTCACCCCTCCACTTT. Protein sequence: CASSLFRGGSPNSPLHF.

The chain uses TRBV7-2 and TRBJ2-1; 10 nucleotides align to TRBD2. Germline CDR1 reads SGHTA; CDR2 reads FQGNSA. Losses at the gene ends were 3 bases for V and 6 bases for J; bases not matched to a gene: 5. The CDR3 covers 15 residues. CDR3 sequence: CASSFRAGGGNEQFF. The CDR3 DNA reads as TGTGCCAGCAGCTTTCGAGCGGGAGGGGGCAATGAGCAGTTCTTC.

This clone is a singleton in its sample. The chain recombines TRBV19 with TRBJ2-1; 9 bases agree with TRBD2. Trimming cost V 5 bases and J 5 bases; bases outside gene matches: 16. The CDR3 covers 18 residues. Germline V gene sequence: CDR1 LNHDA, CDR2 SQIVND (reference sequence). CDR3 region: CASSSRGLAGTWNNEQFF. The CDR3 nucleotides are TGTGCCAGTAGTTCCCGTGGGCTAGCGGGAACATGGAACAATGAGCAGTTCTTC. Full variable domain (remainder filled in from reference TRBV19 and TRBJ2-1): DGGITQSPKYLFRKEGQNVTLSCEQNLNHDAMYWYRQDPGQGLRLIYYSQIVNDFQKGDIAEGYSVSREKKESFPLTVTSAQKNPTAFYLCASSSRGLAGTWNNEQFFGPGTRLTVL.

Notes on this clone: The same CDR3 also results from other DNA sequences found in this sample. The chain has TRBV9 and TRBJ1-3; possibly TRBD1 for D (5 bases). The CDR3 sequence is 15 residues long. Germline CDR1 SGDLS, CDR2 YYNGEE. V was cut by 2 bases and J by 0 bases, with 9 bases left in between. The CDR3: CASSVGGDSGNTIYF. In nucleotides, the CDR3 is TGTGCCAGCAGCGTCGGGGGGGACTCTGGAAACACCATATATTTT.

This chain connects TRBV5-1 to TRBJ2-1; a possible D gene is TRBD2 (5 bases). This CDR3 is 13 amino acids long. With 6 bases removed from V and 4 bases from J, the gap between germline ends came to 11 bases. From germline, CDR1 is SGHRS and CDR2 YFSETQ. CDR3 region: CASTREGYNEQFF. The CDR3 bases are TGCGCCAGCACCCGAGAGGGTTACAATGAGCAGTTCTTC.